This entry is about one T cell receptor beta chain. The sample belongs to a study of OX40 agonist ivuxolimab in advanced cancers. Measured with immunoSEQ multiplex PCR; TCRdb has only the in-frame clones, and not every one. The table shows 26,000 or so clones, with 76% occurring only once. V lost 2 bases and J lost 7; bases outside the gene matches: 4. Germline loops: CDR1 SEHNR, CDR2 FQNEAQ (reference sequence). CDR3 length: 15 residues. V is TRBV7-9 and J is TRBJ2-1, with 11 bases aligning to TRBD2. This clonotype was obtained from an adult with an advanced solid tumor such as melanoma, head and neck, liver or kidney cancer. The sample in question was CD4+ or CD8+ T cells sorted from blood, obtained in a trial of the OX40 agonist ivuxolimab. The CDR3 DNA sequence: TGTGCCAGCAGCTTACGGGCTAGCGGGGGGAATGAGCAGTTCTTC. This translates into CASSLRASGGNEQFF. The whole variable domain, remainder taken from reference TRBV7-9 and TRBJ2-1, is DTGVSQNPRHKITKRGQNVTFRCDPISEHNRLYWYRQTLGQGPEFLTYFQNEAQLEKSRLLSDRFSAERPKGSFSTLEIQRTEQGDSAMYLCASSLRASGGNEQFFGPGTRLTVL.